These T cell receptor beta chains were read from a single sample in a study of beta chain features in type 1 diabetes. The table came from immunoSEQ multiplex PCR; TCRdb's copy has only in-frame clones and leaves some out. The repertoire holds 640,000 or so clones, with 11% to 15% as singletons. Sequencing input: naive CD4+ T cells from blood. The receptors shown here come from a man aged 18 to 30 with type 1 diabetes. Each CDR3 is given with its conserved first and last residue. The order of the fields is D gene, J gene, V gene, clone size, CDR3 length, CDR3 DNA, CDR3 protein. D genes are given only for firm matches. Expanded clones are given a class, and other clones once, few, many or no size at all.

>NA|TRBJ2-5|TRBV30|few|13
TGTGCCCTGCTAGGAGGGCACCAAGAGACCCAGTACTTC
CALLGGHQETQYF
>TRBD1|TRBJ2-7|TRBV10-3|few|14
TGTGCCATCAGTGCCGGGACAGGGGGGTACGAGCAGTACTTC
CAISAGTGGYEQYF
>TRBD1|TRBJ1-5|TRBV7-2|few|15
TGTGCCAGCAGCCAACCGGGACAGCCTAATCAGCCCCAGCATTTT
CASSQPGQPNQPQHF
>TRBD1|TRBJ2-5|TRBV7-9|few|14
TGTGCCAGCAGCTTAGGGACAGGACAAGAGACCCAGTACTTC
CASSLGTGQETQYF
>NA|TRBJ1-4|TRBV30|few|14
TGTGCCTGGAGTGTACTGAATCGGCAGGAAAAACTGTTTTTT
CAWSVLNRQEKLFF
>NA|TRBJ2-7|TRBV5-4|few|11
TGTGCCAGCAGCTTGAATTACGAGCAGTACTTC
CASSLNYEQYF
>NA|TRBJ1-1|TRBV25-1|few|17
TGTGCCAGCAGTGACCGGGCGGCAGGAAGCATGAACACTGAAGCTTTCTTT
CASSDRAAGSMNTEAFF
>NA|TRBJ2-1|TRBV28|NA|13
TGTGCCAGCAGTTTTAGGAGGGGGAGTGAGCAGTTCTTC
CASSFRRGSEQFF
>NA|TRBJ1-2|TRBV30|NA|12
TGTGCCTGGGGGCCGCGATCCTATGGCTACACCTTC
CAWGPRSYGYTF
>NA|TRBJ2-3|TRBV5-4|NA|14
TGTGCCAGCAGCCTTCTACGTGGCACAGATACGCAGTATTTT
CASSLLRGTDTQYF
>NA|TRBJ2-4|TRBV15|NA|15
TGTGCCACCAGCAGAGATAGGGGAGGGGGAAACATTCAGTACTTC
CATSRDRGGGNIQYF
>TRBD2|TRBJ2-7|TRBV15|NA|16
TGTGCCACCAGCAGGGAGGGACTAGCGGGAGCGGGTGAGCAGTACTTC
CATSREGLAGAGEQYF
>TRBD2|TRBJ2-7|TRBV4-1|NA|15
TGCGCCAGCAGCCAAGTCGGGACTAGCGACTACGAGCAGTACTTC
CASSQVGTSDYEQYF
>NA|TRBJ1-2|TRBV10-3|NA|12
TGTGCCATCAGTGAGCAGGGATTGGAAGGGACCTTC
CAISEQGLEGTF
>NA|TRBJ2-7|TRBV6-5|few|16
TGTGCCAGCAGTTACGCCCGGACGCCCAGCTCCTACGAGCAGTACTTC
CASSYARTPSSYEQYF
>TRBD1|TRBJ2-2|TRBV9|few|17
TGTGCCAGCAGCGTAGGGCCGGGAACAGGGGACACCGGGGAGCTGTTTTTT
CASSVGPGTGDTGELFF